The 20 T cell receptor beta chains in this list originate from one sample, sequenced in a study of shared clonotypes between healthy human individuals. Measured with immunoSEQ multiplex PCR; TCRdb has only the in-frame clones, and not every one. The sample holds more than 200,000 clones; over 50% are singletons and the top ten take roughly 10%. The sample comprised memory CD4+ T cells sorted from blood. This sample's subset: CD45RA-negative fraction. These receptors came from a man in his thirties or forties in good health.

This chain links TRBV30 with TRBJ2-4; TRBD1 matches at 10 bases. CDR3 size: 17 residues. Trimming removed 1 base from V and 0 bases from J; junction bases left unmatched: 6. Germline CDR1 and CDR2: GTSNPN and SVGIG (reference sequence). CDR3 sequence reads: CAWSAGQGYLAKNIQYF. The CDR3 coding sequence is TGTGCCTGGAGTGCGGGACAGGGGTATCTAGCCAAAAACATTCAGTACTTC.

The chain has TRBV2 and TRBJ2-1; 9 bases fit TRBD2. The J segment lost 6 bases and the V segment lost 6 bases, leaving 15 bases of the junction unmatched. The V gene's germline CDR1 is SNHLY and CDR2 FYNNEI. The CDR3 runs 17 residues. CDR3 loop: CASRGGRGRAGGNEQFF. As DNA, the CDR3 is TGTGCCAGCAGAGGAGGGCGCGGGAGGGCCGGGGGCAATGAGCAGTTCTTC.

The chain links TRBV10-1 to TRBJ2-7; TRBD1 agrees at 7 bases. Trimming cost V 6 bases and J 2 bases; bases outside gene matches: 4. Per germline, CDR1 WNHNN and CDR2 SYGVQD (reference sequence). The CDR3 covers 13 residues. CDR3 bases: TGCGCCAGCAGCCGAGGGACAGCCTACGAGCAGTACTTC. Its translation: CASSRGTAYEQYF.

This sequence joins TRBV5-6 and TRBJ2-7; D is possibly TRBD1 or TRBD2 (5 bases each). Germline CDR1 reads SGHDT; CDR2 reads YYEEEE. V was pared by 2 bases and J by 7 bases, with 13 bases between. The CDR3 is 13 amino acids. CDR3 DNA sequence: TGTGCCAGCAGCTTCCGGGACCTGGCGGAGCAGTACTTC. Its protein is CASSFRDLAEQYF.

The chain recombines TRBV5-1 with TRBJ2-1; 12 nucleotides align to TRBD2. V shed 6 bases and J 4 bases; nucleotides not matched to a gene: 5. This CDR3 comprises 15 residues. The germline gives CDR1 SGHRS, CDR2 YFSETQ. CDR3 loop: CASTRLAGAYNEQFF. In nucleotides, the CDR3 is TGCGCCAGCACCAGACTAGCGGGAGCTTACAATGAGCAGTTCTTC.

This clone was seen only a few times. The chain employs TRBV29-1 and TRBJ2-3, with D tentatively TRBD2 (5 bases). CDR1 is SQVTM and CDR2 is ANQGSEA in the germline V gene. The CDR3 runs 14 residues. V gave up 3 bases and J gave up 1 base, with 11 bases separating them. The CDR3 is CSVDGGPGTDTQYF. The CDR3, as DNA: TGCAGCGTTGACGGCGGGCCGGGCACAGATACGCAGTATTTT.

CDR3 sequence: CASSPSGISYEQYF. CDR3 bases: TGCGCCAGCAGCCCGAGTGGGATCTCCTACGAGCAGTACTTC. The chain links TRBV5-1 to TRBJ2-7; D remains unclear. Germline assignment: CDR1 SGHRS and CDR2 YFSETQ. Deletions cut 4 bases from V and 0 bases from J, with 11 bases between. The CDR3 has 14 amino acids.

The V call is TRBV5-1, the J call TRBJ2-1; 10 bases match TRBD2. The ends lost 3 bases at V and 6 bases at J; junction bases unmatched: 9. Germline lookup yields CDR1 SGHRS and CDR2 YFSETQ. The CDR3 is 16 residues long. CDR3 in DNA: TGCGCCAGCAGCTCGGCAGCGGGAGGGGTAAGCAATGAGCAGTTCTTC. It specifies CASSSAAGGVSNEQFF.

The rearrangement joins TRBV18 to TRBJ2-7; TRBD2 matches 7 bases. From germline, CDR1 is KGHSH and CDR2 LQKENI. With V trimmed by 2 bases and J by 4 bases, 11 bases remained unmatched. This CDR3 is 16 amino acids long. In DNA, the CDR3 is TGTGCCAGCTCACCAGGGTCGGGGGGAGGCTTATACGAGCAGTACTTC. Its translation is CASSPGSGGGLYEQYF.

Only a few counts were recorded for this clone. The chain joins TRBV5-4 to TRBJ2-5; 7 positions agree with TRBD2. Looked up from germline, CDR1 is SGHNT and CDR2 is YYREEE (reference sequence). V lost 3 bases to trimming and J lost 7 bases; unmatched junction nucleotides: 9. CDR3 length: 14 amino acids. The DNA of the CDR3 is TGTGCCAGCAGCTCAGGTTCGGGACTATGGACCCAGTACTTC. Amino acids: CASSSGSGLWTQYF.

The chain uses TRBV4-1 and TRBJ2-5; the D is unclear. In germline, CDR1 is MGHRA, CDR2 YSYEKL. This CDR3 region has 11 residues. The V end was cut by 3 bases, the J end by 2 bases, with 1 base between. CDR3 DNA: TGCGCCAGCAGCCAGCAAGAGACCCAGTACTTC. Protein sequence: CASSQQETQYF.

V is TRBV2 and J is TRBJ1-5, with no clear D. Germline-derived CDR1 and CDR2 are SNHLY and FYNNEI. V was clipped by 7 bases and J by 2 bases, with 12 bases between them. CDR3 size: 14 residues. Here the CDR3 DNA reads TGTGCCAGCAAAGGCGGGAGGGGCAATCAGCCCCAGCATTTT. It translates to CASKGGRGNQPQHF.

The chain recombines TRBV29-1 with TRBJ2-3; a possible D gene is TRBD2 (5 bases). The ends were cut back, 2 bases at V and 4 bases at J, with 7 bases in the middle. CDR1 and CDR2 (germline): SQVTM, ANQGSEA. This CDR3 contains 12 residues. In DNA, the CDR3 is TGCAGCGTTGAATCAGCGGCAGATACGCAGTATTTT. This gives the protein CSVESAADTQYF.

The rearrangement uses TRBV10-2 and TRBJ1-5, with D hard to call. This CDR3 comprises 14 residues. Germline loops: CDR1 WSHSY, CDR2 SAAADI. The ends were cut back, 3 bases at V and 0 bases at J, with 6 bases in the middle. This chain's CDR3 is CASSDSSSNQPQHF. DNA of the CDR3: TGCGCCAGCAGTGATAGTTCTAGCAATCAGCCCCAGCATTTT.

The CDR3 nucleotides are TGTGCCAGCAGCTTAGGCCGGGCTGGGGCCAACGTCCTGACTTTC. It encodes CASSLGRAGANVLTF. This chain links TRBV7-2 with TRBJ2-6, with D unclear. CDR3 length: 15 amino acids. The germline CDR1 and CDR2 sequences are SGHTA and FQGNSA. Trimming removed 1 base from V and 2 bases from J, with 6 bases in between. Full variable domain (outside the CDR3, taken from reference TRBV7-2 and TRBJ2-6): GAGVSQSPSNKVTEKGKDVELRCDPISGHTALYWYRQSLGQGLEFLIYFQGNSAPDKSGLPSDRFSAERTGGSVSTLTIQRTQQEDSAVYLCASSLGRAGANVLTFGAGSRLTVL.

A single count supports this clone. CDR3 protein: CTSSQGRIGVLTEQYF. The CDR3 DNA reads as TGCACCAGCAGCCAAGGTCGGATCGGGGTGTTGACCGAGCAGTACTTC. J is TRBJ2-7 and V is TRBV1; the D call TRBD2 from the table was never checked on the DNA. TRBV1 is a recognized pseudogene. CDR3 length: 16 amino acids.

This clone was found a few times. This rearrangement joins TRBV5-1 to TRBJ2-1; 8 nucleotides align to TRBD1. The CDR3 contains 14 residues. CDR1 is SGHRS and CDR2 is YFSETQ in the germline V gene. The V segment lost 4 bases and the J segment 6 bases; nucleotides outside the gene matches: 6. CDR3 sequence (DNA): TGCGCCAGCAGCGGGCAGGGGGCGACCAATGAGCAGTTCTTC. It specifies CASSGQGATNEQFF.

The chain couples TRBV6-1 to TRBJ1-5; D call uncertain. Deletions cut 0 bases from V and 4 bases from J, with 10 bases between. CDR3 length: 15 residues. Per the germline V gene, CDR1 is MNHNS and CDR2 is SASEGT. CDR3 loop: CASSEARPRNQPQHF. In nucleotides, the CDR3 is TGTGCCAGCAGTGAAGCGCGACCCAGAAATCAGCCCCAGCATTTT.

This clone was recorded a few times. The V gene is TRBV6-5, the J gene TRBJ2-1, with D perhaps given as TRBD1 or TRBD2 (5 bases each). With 2 bases removed from V and 0 bases from J, the gap between germline ends came to 8 bases. CDR1 is MNHEY and CDR2 is SVGAGI in the germline V gene. The CDR3 contains 15 residues. CDR3 in amino acids: CASSYRDVSYNEQFF. The CDR3 nucleotides read TGTGCCAGCAGTTACAGGGACGTCTCCTACAATGAGCAGTTCTTC.

This sequence joins TRBV7-3 and TRBJ1-1, with TRBD1 matching 7 bases. Looked up from germline, CDR1 is SGHTA and CDR2 is FQGTGA. CDR3 size: 18 residues. V trimming: 4 bases; J trimming: 1 base; junction bases outside the gene matches: 15. The CDR3 coding sequence is TGTGCCAGCAGCTCCCCCACGGAGGCCAGGGGGAGGAACACTGAAGCTTTCTTT. This encodes CASSSPTEARGRNTEAFF.